Listed here are 23 T cell receptor beta chains from one sample, sequenced in a study of T cell repertoires in cytomegalovirus infection. Antigens for these TCRs are unknown. TCRdb independently ran MiXCR on the reads; one entry per CDR3 protein. The sample consists of about 570,000 distinct CDR3 sequences, approximately 40% of them appearing once. The sequenced sample was cultured PBMCs, obtained from culture after CMV antigen stimulation. Receptor source: a human donor in good health (CMV status not recorded). Some clones in this sample may be carry-over from other donors' samples.

The chain joins TRBV7-9 to TRBJ2-7; 7 nucleotides align to TRBD1. CDR3 length: 15 amino acids. J was trimmed by 5 bases and V by 4 bases; bases with no gene match: 11. Germline CDR1 is SEHNR and CDR2 is FQNEAQ (reference sequence). CDR3 protein: CASSSGLRGRDEQYF. DNA for the CDR3: TGTGCCAGCAGCTCAGGTTTAAGGGGGCGCGACGAGCAGTACTTC. Combining the CDR3 with reference TRBV7-9 and TRBJ2-7 gives the whole variable domain DTGVSQNPRHKITKRGQNVTFRCDPISEHNRLYWYRQTLGQGPEFLTYFQNEAQLEKSRLLSDRFSAERPKGSFSTLEIQRTEQGDSAMYLCASSSGLRGRDEQYFGPGTRLTVT.

This rearrangement joins TRBV7-2 to TRBJ2-7; D is ambiguous. The CDR3 runs 14 residues. Germline CDR1 and CDR2: SGHTA and FQGNSA. The V and J ends lost 2 bases and 7 bases respectively, with 15 bases between them. Written as DNA, the CDR3 is TGTGCCAGCAGCTTAATTAGATCGTCGAGAGAGCAGTACTTC. This gives the protein CASSLIRSSREQYF.

This clonotype was observed a handful of times. This chain uses TRBV7-2 with TRBJ2-1; the D gene is possibly TRBD2 (6 bases). V lost 3 bases and J 10 bases, leaving 13 bases between the germline ends. Germline-derived CDR1 and CDR2 are SGHTA and FQGNSA. The CDR3 totals 13 residues. CDR3 region: CASSLGLSMEQFF. The CDR3 DNA is TGTGCCAGCAGCTTGGGACTCTCTATGGAGCAGTTCTTC.

The chain has TRBV20-1 and TRBJ2-1; D could derive from TRBD1 or TRBD2 (5 bases each). The CDR3 extends over 15 amino acids. In germline, CDR1 is DFQATT, CDR2 SNEGSKA (reference sequence). V was shortened by 1 base and J by 2 bases, with 12 bases between the two germline ends. In DNA form, the CDR3 reads TGCAGTGCTAGAGGGGGCGTGGGACCCTACAATGAGCAGTTCTTC. Translation gives CSARGGVGPYNEQFF.

The V and J genes are TRBV28 and TRBJ1-5; 8 bases match TRBD1. J was trimmed by 0 bases and V by 6 bases; bases with no gene match: 7. Germline CDR1 reads MDHEN; CDR2 reads SYDVKM. The CDR3 is 16 residues long. The CDR3 DNA reads as TGTGCCAGCAGCCAGGCGGGACAGGATAGCAATCAGCCCCAGCATTTT. This encodes CASSQAGQDSNQPQHF.

This clonotype appeared many times. The genes are TRBV7-2 and TRBJ2-3, with 8 positions matching TRBD2. The CDR3 is 16 residues long. V lost 5 bases and J lost 4; bases outside the gene matches: 11. CDR1 is SGHTA and CDR2 is FQGNSA in the germline V gene. The CDR3 sequence: CASSLFGSGVADTQYF. Here the CDR3 DNA reads TGTGCCAGCAGCCTTTTCGGTAGCGGGGTGGCAGATACGCAGTATTTT. Supplemented by reference TRBV7-2 and TRBJ2-3, the full variable domain reads GAGVSQSPSNKVTEKGKDVELRCDPISGHTALYWYRQSLGQGLEFLIYFQGNSAPDKSGLPSDRFSAERTGGSVSTLTIQRTQQEDSAVYLCASSLFGSGVADTQYFGPGTRLTVL.

This clonotype was seen only once. The J gene is TRBJ1-2, the V gene TRBV18; D is perhaps TRBD1 (6 bases). Germline CDR1 is KGHSH and CDR2 is LQKENI. V was cut by 6 bases and J by 2 bases, with 16 bases left in between. The CDR3 has 15 residues. The CDR3 DNA follows: TGTGCCAGCTCCCAACAGGGATCATGGAACTATGGCTACACCTTC. Translating gives CASSQQGSWNYGYTF.

The V call is TRBV10-3, the J call TRBJ2-3; the D gene is possibly TRBD2 (6 bases). Trimming removed 4 bases at V and 5 bases at J, with 13 bases between. The CDR3 length is 14 residues. Germline CDR1 reads ENHRY; CDR2 reads SYGVKD. This CDR3 reads CAISVGTSGDTQYF. The CDR3 coding sequence is TGTGCCATCAGTGTCGGGACTTCGGGAGATACGCAGTATTTT.

The chain employs TRBV12-3 or TRBV12-4 and TRBJ1-1; D not certain. V dropped 7 bases and J dropped 5 bases, with 14 bases sitting between them. CDR3 length: 13 amino acids. DNA for the CDR3: TGTGCCAGCACCTCACTCGTTAGGACTGAAGCTTTCTTT. Translating gives CASTSLVRTEAFF.

The V and J genes are TRBV19 and TRBJ1-5; D uncertain. Germline loops: CDR1 LNHDA, CDR2 SQIVND (reference sequence). This CDR3 is 15 amino acids long. V shed 2 bases and J shed 2 bases, with 10 bases lying between them. The CDR3 region has the DNA TGTGCCAGTAGTATATTCTGGGGTGGCAATCAGCCCCAGCATTTT. Amino acid sequence: CASSIFWGGNQPQHF.

This clonotype came up many times. CDR3 DNA: TGTGCCAGCAGCTCCCAGGGAGGGGGAGTCTTTATCTACGAGCAGTACTTC. Amino acid sequence: CASSSQGGGVFIYEQYF. The V and J genes are TRBV7-2 and TRBJ2-7, with a tentative D call TRBD2 (7 bases). The CDR3 consists of 17 residues. The germline V gene encodes CDR1 SGHTA and CDR2 FQGNSA. V was clipped by 4 bases and J by 3 bases, with 22 bases between them.

V usage is TRBV7-2 and J usage is TRBJ2-1, with D uncertain. This CDR3 has 14 residues. Germline CDR1 SGHTA, CDR2 FQGNSA. Trimming removed 2 bases from V and 7 bases from J, with 12 bases in between. The CDR3 nucleotides read TGTGCCAGCAGCTTATATCGGCTAGGTAATGAGCAGTTCTTC. This sequence encodes CASSLYRLGNEQFF.

The gene calls are TRBV6-6 and TRBJ1-2; 11 bases align to TRBD1. Germline V gene sequence: CDR1 MNHNY, CDR2 SVGAGI (reference sequence). V lost 5 bases to trimming and J lost 6 bases; unmatched junction nucleotides: 14. The length of the CDR3 is 17 residues. The CDR3: CASSNPGGTGGKDGYTF. In DNA, the CDR3 is TGTGCCAGCAGTAACCCCGGGGGGACAGGGGGAAAGGATGGCTACACCTTC.

The V gene is TRBV6-5, the J gene TRBJ2-7; no definite D call. This CDR3 has 11 amino acids. V shed 2 bases and J shed 6 bases, with 5 bases lying between them. CDR1 and CDR2 (germline): MNHEY, SVGAGI. CDR3 DNA sequence: TGTGCCAGCAGTTACCTCAGCGAGCAGTACTTC. Residues: CASSYLSEQYF.

This clonotype was observed a handful of times. The chain couples TRBV12-3 or TRBV12-4 to TRBJ2-7; TRBD1 is a possible D gene (5 bases). Trimming shortened V by 5 bases and J by 3 bases, and 17 bases separated the two germline ends. This CDR3 spans 15 amino acids. The CDR3 is CASSRYRKRIYEQYV. DNA of the CDR3: TGTGCCAGCAGTCGGTACAGGAAACGAATCTACGAGCAGTACGTC.

DNA of the CDR3: TGTGCCACCAGCAGAGCTCGGGGGAGCAATCAGCCCCAGCATTTT. This translates into CATSRARGSNQPQHF. The rearrangement joins TRBV15 to TRBJ1-5; tentative D call: TRBD1 (5 bases). The ends were cut back, 1 base at V and 1 base at J, with 8 bases in the middle. This CDR3 has 15 residues. Germline-derived CDR1 and CDR2 are LNHNV and YYDKDF (reference sequence).

The chain links TRBV7-2 to TRBJ1-2; 9 nucleotides line up with TRBD1. This CDR3 has 15 residues. V lost 6 bases, J lost 4 bases, and 9 bases stayed unmatched. Germline CDR1 SGHTA, CDR2 FQGNSA. CDR3 protein: CASRAGTGSSYGYTF. The CDR3 nucleotides are TGTGCCAGCAGGGCCGGGACAGGGTCGTCCTATGGCTACACCTTC.

This clonotype appeared a few times. CDR3 sequence: CASSQAPQLTEAFF. Written as DNA, the CDR3 is TGCGCCAGCAGCCAAGCTCCACAGCTCACTGAAGCTTTCTTT. The chain couples TRBV4-1 to TRBJ1-1; D is ambiguous. Trimming took 1 base from V and 4 from J, leaving 10 bases between them. This CDR3 has 14 amino acids. Germline V lookup: CDR1 MGHRA, CDR2 YSYEKL.

This clonotype was counted only a few times. The rearrangement joins TRBV7-2 to TRBJ2-7; D is possibly TRBD1 or TRBD2 (5 bases each). Germline V lookup: CDR1 SGHTA, CDR2 FQGNSA. The CDR3 has 15 amino acids. V lost 1 base and J lost 0, with 10 bases in between. This CDR3 is CASSLGGMVSYEQYF. In DNA form, the CDR3 reads TGTGCCAGCAGCTTAGGGGGGATGGTCTCCTACGAGCAGTACTTC. The complete variable domain, with remaining parts taken from reference TRBV7-2 and TRBJ2-7, reads GAGVSQSPSNKVTEKGKDVELRCDPISGHTALYWYRQSLGQGLEFLIYFQGNSAPDKSGLPSDRFSAERTGGSVSTLTIQRTQQEDSAVYLCASSLGGMVSYEQYFGPGTRLTVT.

This rearrangement joins TRBV6-2 or TRBV6-3 to TRBJ2-7, with 7 bases matching TRBD1. The V and J ends lost 7 bases and 1 base, in that order; junction bases with no gene match: 7. The CDR3 totals 14 residues. Germline-derived CDR1 and CDR2 are MNHEY and SVGEGT. In DNA form, the CDR3 reads TGTGCCAGCAATAAACAGGGGACATCCTACGAGCAGTACTTC. As protein: CASNKQGTSYEQYF.

The chain joins TRBV20-1 to TRBJ2-7, with D possibly being TRBD2 (6 bases). The CDR3 runs to 15 residues. V shed 6 bases and J shed 2 bases, with 20 bases lying between them. Per germline, CDR1 DFQATT and CDR2 SNEGSKA (reference sequence). In DNA form, the CDR3 reads TGCAGTGCCAACCCGGGAGCAGTAAGGCCCTACGAGCAGTACTTC. Protein sequence: CSANPGAVRPYEQYF.

The gene calls are TRBV4-1 and TRBJ1-4; 9 bases are shared with TRBD1. The CDR3 has 17 amino acids. Germline CDR1 is MGHRA and CDR2 is YSYEKL. Germline trimming cut 2 bases from V and 3 bases from J; bases unmatched to any gene: 7. The CDR3 DNA follows: TGCGCCAGCAGCCAACCCGGACAGGGGAGGGCTAATGAAAAACTGTTTTTT. Its translation is CASSQPGQGRANEKLFF.

V and J are TRBV9 and TRBJ2-5, with D uncertain. From germline, CDR1 is SGDLS and CDR2 YYNGEE. This CDR3 is built from 13 residues. V dropped 4 bases and J dropped 9 bases, with 16 bases sitting between them. In DNA, the CDR3 is TGTGCCAGCAGCCCTGGAAGGGTAGATCCCCAGTACTTC. It encodes CASSPGRVDPQYF.